What follows are 13 T cell receptor beta chains derived from one specimen sequenced in a study of cytomegalovirus exposure and HLA in healthy donors. It was with 60 Vbeta and 13 Jbeta primers that the PCR ran. Data came from immunoSEQ multiplex PCR; TCRdb stores just in-frame clones and leaves some out. The table includes about 110,000 clones, around 80% detected once. Sequencing input: PBMCs. The receptors stem from a woman aged 55 to 70 in good health and CMV-seropositive.

V is TRBV28 and J is TRBJ1-1, with TRBD1 matching over 9 bases. The CDR3 extends over 15 amino acids. CDR1 is MDHEN and CDR2 is SYDVKM in the germline V gene. V shed 5 bases and J 1 base; nucleotides not matched to a gene: 5. CDR3 coding DNA: TGTGCCAGCAGTCTACAGGGGGCCAGGAACACTGAAGCTTTCTTT. Its translation: CASSLQGARNTEAFF.

V usage is TRBV6-6 and J usage is TRBJ2-7; TRBD2 is a possible D gene (5 bases). This CDR3 has 13 amino acids. Germline loops: CDR1 MNHNY, CDR2 SVGAGI (reference sequence). V was cut by 7 bases and J by 4 bases, with 14 bases left in between. CDR3 protein: CASIRAGGYEQYF. The CDR3 DNA reads TGTGCCAGCATTCGGGCCGGCGGGTACGAGCAGTACTTC.

The chain recombines TRBV28 with TRBJ1-2, with TRBD1 matching 7 bases. CDR3 length: 14 residues. The germline V gene has CDR1 MDHEN and CDR2 SYDVKM. With 2 bases clipped from V and 4 bases from J, the junction kept 4 bases outside the gene matches. CDR3 nucleotide sequence: TGTGCCAGCAGTTTAGTTGCAGGGGGCTATGGCTACACCTTC. Translating it yields CASSLVAGGYGYTF.

The rearrangement uses TRBV11-3 and TRBJ2-1; 9 nucleotides match TRBD2. The V gene end was trimmed by 4 bases and the J gene end by 1 base; junction bases not matched to a gene: 2. Germline-derived CDR1 and CDR2 are SGHNT and YENEEA. There are 15 residues in the CDR3. The CDR3 loop is CASSSSGGSYNEQFF. CDR3 sequence (DNA): TGTGCCAGCAGCTCGAGCGGGGGGTCCTACAATGAGCAGTTCTTC.

J is TRBJ2-3 and V is TRBV7-3; TRBD2 matches at 9 bases. V shed 5 bases and J 3 bases; nucleotides not matched to a gene: 6. This CDR3 is built from 15 residues. CDR1 and CDR2 from the germline V gene are SGHTA and FQGTGA. The CDR3, as DNA: TGTGCCAGCAGCCAAGGGACTAGCCTGACAGATACGCAGTATTTT. Its protein product is CASSQGTSLTDTQYF.

This chain connects TRBV7-9 to TRBJ2-1, with 15 bases fitting TRBD2. J was trimmed by 2 bases and V by 5 bases; bases with no gene match: 7. The CDR3 runs 18 residues. CDR1 and CDR2 from the germline V gene are SEHNR and FQNEAQ (reference sequence). The chain's CDR3 is CASSRTSGRAGPYNEQFF. DNA for the CDR3: TGTGCCAGCAGCCGGACTAGCGGGAGGGCCGGGCCCTACAATGAGCAGTTCTTC.

The chain combines TRBV7-6 with TRBJ1-1; D is possibly TRBD1 (6 bases). The V end lost 7 bases, the J end lost 7 bases, and 10 bases lay between the germline ends. The CDR3 is 11 residues long. Germline-derived CDR1 and CDR2 are SGHVS and FNYEAQ. The CDR3 DNA is TGTGCCAGCACCCCGACAGGTGAAGCTTTCTTT. Translation gives CASTPTGEAFF.

The chain joins TRBV6-1 to TRBJ1-4; D gene unclear. With 3 bases removed from V and 8 bases from J, the gap between germline ends came to 13 bases. Germline V CDR1 and CDR2: MNHNS, SASEGT. CDR3 length: 14 residues. The CDR3 here is CASSESGFGEKLFF. The CDR3 DNA is TGTGCCAGCAGTGAGTCGGGGTTCGGGGAAAAACTGTTTTTT.

The chain links TRBV11-3 to TRBJ2-1; 7 nucleotides match TRBD1. The CDR3 has 15 amino acids. The ends lost 5 bases at V and 4 bases at J; junction bases unmatched: 8. Germline CDR1 reads SGHNT; CDR2 reads YENEEA. The chain's CDR3 is CASSLSGTAYNEQFF. In DNA form, the CDR3 reads TGTGCCAGCAGCCTCTCCGGGACAGCTTACAATGAGCAGTTCTTC.

This sequence joins TRBV15 and TRBJ2-2; D is undetermined. Germline V CDR1 and CDR2: LNHNV, YYDKDF (reference sequence). CDR3 length equals 15 residues. The ends were cut back, 0 bases at V and 2 bases at J, with 7 bases in the middle. CDR3 nucleotide sequence: TGTGCCACCAGCAGAGATAGGAGAAACACCGGGGAGCTGTTTTTT. Its protein is CATSRDRRNTGELFF. Full variable domain (outside the CDR3, taken from reference TRBV15 and TRBJ2-2): DAMVIQNPRYQVTQFGKPVTLSCSQTLNHNVMYWYQQKSSQAPKLLFHYYDKDFNNEADTPDNFQSRRPNTSFCFLDIRSPGLGDTAMYLCATSRDRRNTGELFFGEGSRLTVL.

The CDR3 sequence: CASSNTGGGNQPQHF. The CDR3 DNA is TGTGCCAGTAGTAACACAGGGGGCGGCAATCAGCCCCAGCATTTT. The chain combines TRBV19 with TRBJ1-5; 9 bases fit TRBD1. V was pared by 4 bases and J by 2 bases, with 3 bases of the junction left unmatched. The CDR3 spans 15 residues. In germline, CDR1 is LNHDA, CDR2 SQIVND (reference sequence).

V and J are TRBV7-3 and TRBJ2-7, with D perhaps TRBD1 (8 bases). V was shortened by 2 bases and J by 5 bases, with 19 bases between the two germline ends. Germline values: CDR1 SGHTA, CDR2 FQGTGA. The CDR3 sequence is 16 residues long. CDR3 region: CASSLRRTGRVDEQYF. DNA of the CDR3: TGTGCCAGCAGCTTACGGAGGACAGGGAGGGTGGACGAGCAGTACTTC.

The chain joins TRBV10-3 to TRBJ2-1; 12 nucleotides line up with TRBD2. The CDR3 totals 18 residues. The trim removed 2 bases at V and 1 base at J, leaving 6 bases unmatched. Germline loops: CDR1 ENHRY, CDR2 SYGVKD. The CDR3 region is CAISELPTSGRSYNEQFF. The CDR3 coding sequence is TGTGCCATCAGTGAGCTCCCCACTAGCGGGAGGTCCTACAATGAGCAGTTCTTC.